The 27 T cell receptor beta chains listed next were all sequenced from one sample in a study of blood T cell repertoires in COVID-19. The protocol was immunoSEQ multiplex PCR, while the TCRdb copy is restricted to in-frame clones and leaves out a portion. The data show a few hundred thousand clones, around 81% seen once. The specimen sequenced was PBMCs or T cells enriched from blood (not recorded which). The source is a man aged 50 or older who had recovered from COVID-19.

The chain employs TRBV7-2 and TRBJ2-1, with 12 bases lining up with TRBD2. Per the germline V gene, CDR1 is SGHTA and CDR2 is FQGNSA. There are 15 residues in the CDR3. V shed 3 bases and J 9 bases; nucleotides not matched to a gene: 6. The CDR3 region has the DNA TGTGCCAGCAGCTTCCTAGCGGGAGGGCCTGGTGAGCAGTTCTTC. It yields the protein CASSFLAGGPGEQFF. The variable domain in full, completed from reference TRBV7-2 and TRBJ2-1, reads GAGVSQSPSNKVTEKGKDVELRCDPISGHTALYWYRQSLGQGLEFLIYFQGNSAPDKSGLPSDRFSAERTGGSVSTLTIQRTQQEDSAVYLCASSFLAGGPGEQFFGPGTRLTVL.

This clone has just one count. The V and J genes are TRBV27 and TRBJ1-2, with TRBD1 matching over 11 bases. Germline CDR1 MNHEY, CDR2 SMNVEV (reference sequence). CDR3 length equals 18 residues. After removal of 2 bases from V and 6 bases from J, the junction contained 14 bases not matched to a gene. In nucleotides, the CDR3 is TGTGCCAGCAGTTTAAGCCCGGGACAGGGGGTTAGGTATGATGGCTACACCTTC. This codes for CASSLSPGQGVRYDGYTF.

This chain joins TRBV7-3 and TRBJ2-5; 7 bases agree with TRBD1. The CDR3 spans 14 residues. Germline assignment: CDR1 SGHTA and CDR2 FQGTGA. V shed 3 bases, J shed 4 bases, and the junction held 5 bases outside the gene matches. CDR3 in amino acids: CASSLTGSGETQYF. In DNA, the CDR3 is TGTGCCAGCAGCTTGACAGGGAGTGGAGAGACCCAGTACTTC.

V gene TRBV14 combines with J gene TRBJ2-2, with 12 bases that match TRBD2. J gave up 2 bases and V 0 bases, and 4 bases lay outside the gene matches. Germline V gene lookup returns CDR1 SGHDN and CDR2 FVKESK. This CDR3 region has 18 residues. CDR3 residues: CASSQDSTSGRNTGELFF. The CDR3 region has the DNA TGTGCCAGCAGCCAAGACTCGACTAGCGGGAGAAACACCGGGGAGCTGTTTTTT.

The rearrangement links TRBV7-2 to TRBJ2-4; possibly TRBD2 for D (6 bases). This CDR3 is 14 amino acids long. Trimming stripped 7 bases from V and 0 bases from J, with 10 bases between. Germline values: CDR1 SGHTA, CDR2 FQGNSA. The CDR3 sequence is CASTPGLAKNIQYF. The CDR3 DNA is TGTGCCAGCACCCCGGGACTAGCCAAAAACATTCAGTACTTC. The complete variable domain, with remaining parts taken from reference TRBV7-2 and TRBJ2-4, reads GAGVSQSPSNKVTEKGKDVELRCDPISGHTALYWYRQSLGQGLEFLIYFQGNSAPDKSGLPSDRFSAERTGGSVSTLTIQRTQQEDSAVYLCASTPGLAKNIQYFGAGTRLSVL.

This clone was seen a few times. This chain connects TRBV5-1 to TRBJ2-7; D gene unclear. Trimming took off 7 bases at V and 9 bases at J, with 8 bases between the two ends. CDR1 and CDR2 (germline): SGHRS, YFSETQ. The CDR3 has 9 amino acids. The CDR3 DNA reads TGCGCCAGCTTGGTCGGGCAGTACTTC. Protein: CASLVGQYF.

This chain joins TRBV10-3 and TRBJ2-7; a weak D match, TRBD1 (6 bases). The length of the CDR3 is 13 residues. Germline CDR1 is ENHRY and CDR2 is SYGVKD. Deletions cut 4 bases from V and 3 bases from J, with 10 bases between. The CDR3 DNA is TGTGCCATCAGTGGAGGGACAAACTACGAGCAGTACTTC. The encoded protein is CAISGGTNYEQYF.

This clone was counted once. V and J are TRBV5-1 and TRBJ2-5; 9 nucleotides agree with TRBD2. This CDR3 spans 15 amino acids. With 4 bases clipped from V and 1 base from J, the junction kept 5 bases outside the gene matches. CDR1 SGHRS and CDR2 YFSETQ come from the germline V gene. CDR3 protein: CASSPLAGRQETQYF. CDR3 nucleotide sequence: TGCGCCAGCAGCCCCCTAGCGGGACGCCAAGAGACCCAGTACTTC.

The chain carries TRBV6-5 and TRBJ2-5; TRBD1 aligns across 7 bases. This CDR3 has 15 amino acids. V lost 0 bases to trimming and J lost 1 base; unmatched junction nucleotides: 2. Per the germline V gene, CDR1 is MNHEY and CDR2 is SVGAGI. CDR3 in DNA: TGTGCCAGCAGTTACTCGGGGGACAGCCAAGAGACCCAGTACTTC. Encoded protein: CASSYSGDSQETQYF.

This chain joins TRBV9 and TRBJ2-6; D may be TRBD2 (6 bases). Germline lookup yields CDR1 SGDLS and CDR2 YYNGEE. The CDR3 has 15 residues. Trimming left V 3 bases short and J 4 bases short, with 11 bases between. This CDR3 reads CASSAGSLGANVLTF. CDR3 coding DNA: TGTGCCAGCAGCGCCGGGAGCCTCGGGGCCAACGTCCTGACTTTC.

The gene calls are TRBV7-6 and TRBJ2-2; TRBD1 aligns across 9 bases. The CDR3 runs to 18 residues. J was trimmed by 5 bases and V by 0 bases; bases with no gene match: 10. Germline CDR1 SGHVS, CDR2 FNYEAQ. Here the CDR3 DNA reads TGTGCCAGCAGCTTAGCGCCTCCCGGGACAGGGAAAACCGGGGAGCTGTTTTTT. Translation: CASSLAPPGTGKTGELFF.

The sample holds a few counts of this clone. Other DNA sequences in this specimen translate into the identical CDR3. The gene calls are TRBV5-1 and TRBJ2-3, with D maybe TRBD1 (6 bases). CDR3 length: 14 amino acids. Germline-derived CDR1 and CDR2 are SGHRS and YFSETQ. Trimming took 2 bases from V and 2 from J, leaving 9 bases between them. The CDR3 is CASSLGQSTDTQYF. CDR3 nucleotide sequence: TGCGCCAGCAGCTTAGGACAGTCCACAGATACGCAGTATTTT.

J is TRBJ2-6 and V is TRBV5-4, with 7 bases identical to TRBD1. This CDR3 is 20 amino acids long. V was pared by 1 base and J by 4 bases, with 17 bases of the junction left unmatched. Per the germline V gene, CDR1 is SGHNT and CDR2 is YYREEE (reference sequence). This CDR3 is CASSLPPLKGGMGGANVLTF. The CDR3 DNA is TGTGCCAGCAGCTTGCCCCCCTTGAAAGGGGGCATGGGGGGGGCCAACGTCCTGACTTTC. Looking up the rest from reference TRBV5-4 and TRBJ2-6 gives the full variable domain: ETGVTQSPTHLIKTRGQQVTLRCSSQSGHNTVSWYQQALGQGPQFIFQYYREEENGRGNFPPRFSGLQFPNYSSELNVNALELDDSALYLCASSLPPLKGGMGGANVLTFGAGSRLTVL.

This clone was observed a single time. The V and J genes are TRBV15 and TRBJ2-7; possible D gene TRBD1, 5 bases. This CDR3 has 14 amino acids. V was trimmed by 0 bases and J by 4 bases, leaving 10 bases between them. The V gene's germline CDR1 is LNHNV and CDR2 YYDKDF (reference sequence). CDR3 loop: CATSRDQGLYEQYF. The CDR3 region has the DNA TGTGCCACCAGCAGAGATCAGGGTTTGTACGAGCAGTACTTC.

This chain joins TRBV11-3 and TRBJ2-1, with 9 bases matching TRBD2. This CDR3 comprises 14 residues. Germline V gene lookup returns CDR1 SGHNT and CDR2 YENEEA. The V segment lost 8 bases and the J segment 3 bases; nucleotides outside the gene matches: 5. CDR3 loop: CASVGGRVYNEQFF. As DNA, the CDR3 is TGTGCCAGCGTCGGCGGGAGGGTCTACAATGAGCAGTTCTTC.

The chain links TRBV7-2 to TRBJ1-3, with D uncertain. Trimming removed 6 bases at V and 9 bases at J, with 15 bases between. This CDR3 is 13 amino acids long. The germline CDR1 and CDR2 sequences are SGHTA and FQGNSA. In DNA, the CDR3 is TGTGCCAGCAGGGTACTGGGTCGAGGCACCATATATTTT. Translated: CASRVLGRGTIYF.

The J gene is TRBJ1-2, the V gene TRBV28; tentatively, D is TRBD1 (5 bases). The CDR3 runs to 17 residues. Germline V gene lookup returns CDR1 MDHEN and CDR2 SYDVKM. Between the trimmed V and J ends, which lost 7 bases and 0 bases, there was a span of 21 bases. The CDR3 loop is CASTPAGSGVANYGYTF. Written as DNA, the CDR3 is TGTGCCAGCACCCCGGCTGGGTCGGGGGTCGCTAACTATGGCTACACCTTC.

The genes are TRBV7-2 and TRBJ1-1; a possible D gene is TRBD1 (5 bases). The CDR3 sequence is 14 residues long. Per germline, CDR1 SGHTA and CDR2 FQGNSA. Trimming shortened V by 0 bases and J by 5 bases, and 10 bases separated the two germline ends. The CDR3 is CASSLAQATTEAFF. Written as DNA, the CDR3 is TGTGCCAGCAGCTTAGCACAGGCCACGACTGAAGCTTTCTTT.

This clone has only one observation. The rearrangement joins TRBV7-6 to TRBJ2-1; D unresolved. V was pared by 8 bases and J by 3 bases, with 11 bases between. CDR1 and CDR2 from the germline V gene are SGHVS and FNYEAQ. There are 13 residues in the CDR3. CDR3 sequence (DNA): TGTGCCAGCCCGCTCCGGGTCTACAATGAGCAGTTCTTC. Translation: CASPLRVYNEQFF.

The chain recombines TRBV7-9 with TRBJ2-2, with TRBD2 matching 8 bases. V was pared by 2 bases and J by 4 bases, with 9 bases of the junction left unmatched. This CDR3 comprises 17 residues. Germline CDR1 is SEHNR and CDR2 is FQNEAQ (reference sequence). CDR3 protein: CASSLTGVGTSTGELFF. The DNA for the CDR3 is TGTGCCAGCAGCTTAACCGGGGTTGGGACTAGCACCGGGGAGCTGTTTTTT.

The gene calls are TRBV10-1 and TRBJ2-1, with TRBD2 identical over 11 bases. Germline V gene lookup returns CDR1 WNHNN and CDR2 SYGVQD (reference sequence). This CDR3 spans 18 amino acids. V was clipped by 5 bases and J by 2 bases; unmatched bases: 11. The CDR3 here is CASSTSGSIGEAYNEQFF. The CDR3 DNA is TGCGCCAGCAGTACTAGCGGGAGTATCGGGGAGGCCTACAATGAGCAGTTCTTC.

This clone was seen more than once but under ten times. The V gene is TRBV6-5, the J gene TRBJ1-2; 10 nucleotides line up with TRBD1. Per the germline V gene, CDR1 is MNHEY and CDR2 is SVGAGI. Germline trimming cut 5 bases from V and 4 bases from J; bases unmatched to any gene: 7. The CDR3 is made up of 15 amino acids. CDR3 bases: TGTGCCAGCAGTCATCCGGGACAGGGGTCCTATGGCTACACCTTC. Its translation: CASSHPGQGSYGYTF.

The V and J genes are TRBV27 and TRBJ2-2; D remains unclear. The V and J ends lost 2 bases and 5 bases respectively, with 3 bases between them. The CDR3 runs 12 residues. Germline V gene lookup returns CDR1 MNHEY and CDR2 SMNVEV (reference sequence). The CDR3 protein is CASSLRTGELFF. Written as DNA, the CDR3 is TGTGCCAGCAGTTTACGGACCGGGGAGCTGTTTTTT.

This clone was recorded only once. The chain employs TRBV7-3 and TRBJ2-7; D is unclear. The V and J ends lost 1 base and 3 bases respectively, with 22 bases between them. The CDR3 is 18 amino acids. CDR1 is SGHTA, CDR2 FQGTGA, per germline. The chain's CDR3 is CASSLSSTVSRGDYEQYF. The CDR3 nucleotides read TGTGCCAGCAGCTTAAGCTCCACGGTTTCGCGCGGAGACTACGAGCAGTACTTC.

The chain uses TRBV10-3 and TRBJ2-3; the D is unclear. CDR1 is ENHRY and CDR2 is SYGVKD in the germline V gene. Trimming took 11 bases from V and 5 from J, leaving 11 bases between them. This CDR3 is built from 11 residues. This CDR3 reads CAAQSRDTQYF. CDR3 nucleotide sequence: TGTGCCGCCCAGTCCCGAGATACGCAGTATTTT.

V gene TRBV19 combines with J gene TRBJ2-2; no clear D gene. In germline, CDR1 is LNHDA, CDR2 SQIVND (reference sequence). The CDR3 loop spans 12 amino acids. V was clipped by 5 bases and J by 5 bases, with 6 bases between them. The CDR3 sequence is CASSSRTGELFF. The CDR3 DNA is TGTGCCAGTAGTTCCAGGACCGGGGAGCTGTTTTTT.

The genes are TRBV20-1 and TRBJ1-1; perhaps TRBD1 as D (5 bases). The ends were cut back, 6 bases at V and 6 bases at J, with 11 bases in the middle. This CDR3 has 11 residues. Per the germline V gene, CDR1 is DFQATT and CDR2 is SNEGSKA (reference sequence). The CDR3 protein is CSATQEPEAFF. In DNA, the CDR3 is TGCAGTGCGACACAGGAGCCTGAAGCTTTCTTT.